Listed here are 18 T cell receptor beta chains from one sample, sequenced in a study of response to subunit inactivated influenza vaccine. TCRdb called the RT-PCR reads again in MiXCR, with one record for every CDR3 protein. The table shows a few hundred thousand distinct CDR3 sequences, with less than 15% occurring only once. The sample here was PBMCs from blood, taken 12 days after vaccination. These receptor sequences come from a man aged 45 to 65 who received an inactivated influenza vaccine.

This clonotype was observed a handful of times. V is TRBV3-1 and J is TRBJ2-5; no clear D. Trimming stripped 3 bases from V and 5 bases from J, with 7 bases between. This CDR3 is built from 12 residues. From germline, CDR1 is LGHDT and CDR2 YNNKEL (reference sequence). CDR3 in DNA: TGTGCCAGCAGCCAGCTGCGGGAGACCCAGTACTTC. Its protein product is CASSQLRETQYF.

The gene calls are TRBV11-1 and TRBJ2-7, with 8 bases aligning to TRBD2. With 6 bases clipped from V and 1 base from J, the junction kept 20 bases outside the gene matches. This CDR3 spans 19 amino acids. Germline CDR1 SGHAT, CDR2 FQDESV (reference sequence). This chain's CDR3 is CASRGAVPTSAGVSYEQYF. CDR3 nucleotides: TGTGCCAGCAGAGGGGCCGTCCCAACCTCAGCGGGAGTTTCCTACGAGCAGTACTTC.

This clonotype appeared a few times. The chain combines TRBV7-2 with TRBJ1-2, with D unresolved. This CDR3 is 15 amino acids long. The germline V and J ends were trimmed by 3 bases and 2 bases, with 13 bases remaining between them. The V gene's germline CDR1 is SGHTA and CDR2 FQGNSA. The CDR3 DNA reads TGTGCCAGCAGCTTCACCAGTCTTGGGAACTATGGCTACACCTTC. Translated, it gives CASSFTSLGNYGYTF. The full variable domain, in which reference TRBV7-2 and TRBJ1-2 provide the parts outside the CDR3, is GAGVSQSPSNKVTEKGKDVELRCDPISGHTALYWYRQSLGQGLEFLIYFQGNSAPDKSGLPSDRFSAERTGGSVSTLTIQRTQQEDSAVYLCASSFTSLGNYGYTFGSGTRLTVV.

V and J are TRBV15 and TRBJ2-3; D not certain. The ends were cut back, 5 bases at V and 8 bases at J, with 11 bases in the middle. The germline CDR1 and CDR2 sequences are LNHNV and YYDKDF (reference sequence). The CDR3 length is 12 residues. Here the CDR3 reads CATSGDLGTQYF. The DNA for the CDR3 is TGTGCCACCAGCGGTGACCTGGGTACGCAGTATTTT.

This clonotype was counted ten times or more. The V gene is TRBV3-1, the J gene TRBJ2-1; TRBD2 agrees at 12 bases. J was trimmed by 0 bases and V by 0 bases; bases with no gene match: 12. Germline values: CDR1 LGHDT, CDR2 YNNKEL (reference sequence). The CDR3 is 21 amino acids. The CDR3 sequence: CASSQEPGLAGFQSSYNEQFF. CDR3 nucleotide sequence: TGTGCCAGCAGCCAAGAGCCCGGACTAGCGGGATTCCAAAGCTCCTACAATGAGCAGTTCTTC.

This clonotype has just a few counts. This chain uses TRBV29-1 with TRBJ2-2; D gene ambiguous. The ends were cut back, 4 bases at V and 2 bases at J, with 11 bases in the middle. The germline gives CDR1 SQVTM, CDR2 ANQGSEA. This CDR3 is 14 amino acids long. The CDR3 sequence: CSVVGLENTGELFF. The CDR3 DNA reads TGCAGCGTTGTAGGTCTAGAAAACACCGGGGAGCTGTTTTTT.

The table lists this clonotype with a few counts. The genes are TRBV5-1 and TRBJ2-2; TRBD2 might be the D (6 bases). The V gene's germline CDR1 is SGHRS and CDR2 YFSETQ. The V and J ends lost 4 bases and 6 bases respectively, with 16 bases between them. The CDR3 length is 15 residues. CDR3 region: CASSPTSLGAGELFF. The CDR3 nucleotides read TGCGCCAGCAGCCCCACTAGCCTGGGGGCCGGGGAGCTGTTTTTT.

The table lists this clonotype with a few counts. V is TRBV10-2 and J is TRBJ2-3; D is perhaps TRBD2 (7 bases). Trimming removed 4 bases from V and 2 bases from J, with 13 bases in between. The CDR3 sequence is 15 residues long. The germline gives CDR1 WSHSY, CDR2 SAAADI. The CDR3 here is CASSVVGGPTDTQYF. The CDR3, as DNA: TGCGCCAGCAGTGTAGTGGGGGGGCCCACAGATACGCAGTATTTT.

The table lists this clonotype with a few counts. The chain combines TRBV12-3 or TRBV12-4 with TRBJ2-7, with D hard to call. V gave up 7 bases and J gave up 1 base, with 11 bases separating them. The CDR3 consists of 13 residues. The CDR3 loop is CASKRGRSYEQYF. The CDR3 nucleotides are TGTGCCAGCAAAAGAGGACGGTCCTACGAGCAGTACTTC.

The chain links TRBV7-6 to TRBJ2-3; D call uncertain. Per germline, CDR1 SGHVS and CDR2 FNYEAQ. This CDR3 spans 14 amino acids. Trimming stripped 2 bases from V and 3 bases from J, with 9 bases between. CDR3 DNA: TGTGCCAGCAGCTTAAAAGCCCCGACAGATACGCAGTATTTT. Its protein is CASSLKAPTDTQYF.

Only a few counts were recorded for this clonotype. This rearrangement joins TRBV7-9 to TRBJ2-1, with D possibly TRBD2 on 6 matching bases. Trimming shortened V by 4 bases and J by 3 bases, and 19 bases separated the two germline ends. The CDR3 sequence is 17 residues long. The germline gives CDR1 SEHNR, CDR2 FQNEAQ (reference sequence). The DNA of the CDR3 is TGTGCCAGCAGCTCCGGCTCCGGGACTCGGAACTACAATGAGCAGTTCTTC. Its protein product is CASSSGSGTRNYNEQFF.

This clonotype has ten or more counts. In nucleotides, the CDR3 is TGTGCCAGCAGCTTAGTCACAGGGGGCTCCTACGAGCAGTACTTC. This translates into CASSLVTGGSYEQYF. V and J are TRBV7-8 and TRBJ2-7, with TRBD1 matching over 8 bases. Trimming at V came to 1 base and at J to 0 bases, leaving 2 bases not matched to a gene. CDR1 SGHVS and CDR2 FQNEAQ come from the germline V gene. The CDR3 covers 15 residues.

The genes are TRBV20-1 and TRBJ2-1; D call uncertain. The CDR3 runs to 14 residues. CDR1 and CDR2 (germline): DFQATT, SNEGSKA (reference sequence). The CDR3 region is CSTTPGSSYNEQFF. For the CDR3, the DNA is TGCAGCACTACCCCGGGTTCTTCCTACAATGAGCAGTTCTTC.

This chain joins TRBV19 and TRBJ2-7, with D possibly matching TRBD1 (5 bases). V shed 5 bases and J shed 5 bases, with 13 bases lying between them. Germline CDR1 LNHDA, CDR2 SQIVND (reference sequence). The CDR3 has 13 amino acids. Written as DNA, the CDR3 is TGTGCCAGTAGTTTCTCCAGGGATGACGAGCAGTACTTC. Its protein is CASSFSRDDEQYF.

This clonotype appeared a few times. CDR3 DNA: TGTGCCAGCAGTGAAGCGCTTCCAGTTCTTGGAGGGCAAGAGACCCAGTACTTC. Amino acid sequence: CASSEALPVLGGQETQYF. V gene TRBV2 combines with J gene TRBJ2-5; D possibly corresponds to TRBD2 (6 bases). This CDR3 contains 18 residues. Germline assignment: CDR1 SNHLY and CDR2 FYNNEI. V shed 0 bases and J shed 2 bases, with 19 bases lying between them.

A few counts support this clonotype. The chain combines TRBV12-3 or TRBV12-4 with TRBJ1-6, with D possibly matching TRBD1 (6 bases). This CDR3 has 16 amino acids. The V and J ends lost 5 bases and 10 bases respectively, with 21 bases between them. This CDR3 reads CASSPATGSGASPLHF. Here the CDR3 DNA reads TGTGCCAGCAGTCCTGCTACAGGTTCGGGGGCGTCACCCCTCCACTTT.

This chain joins TRBV4-1 and TRBJ1-1, with no clear D. Looked up from germline, CDR1 is MGHRA and CDR2 is YSYEKL. Trimming cost V 3 bases and J 2 bases, with 19 bases left between them. This CDR3 is built from 17 residues. The CDR3 here is CASSQPKRRALNTEAFF. The DNA for the CDR3 is TGCGCCAGCAGCCAGCCTAAGCGCCGGGCGCTTAACACTGAAGCTTTCTTT.

The rearrangement links TRBV6-2 or TRBV6-3 to TRBJ2-7; no definite D call. The CDR3 loop spans 13 amino acids. Trimming took 7 bases from V and 2 from J, leaving 12 bases between them. Germline V gene sequence: CDR1 MNHEY, CDR2 SVGEGT. CDR3 amino acids: CASNRDGPYEQYF. The CDR3 DNA is TGTGCCAGCAATAGAGACGGTCCCTACGAGCAGTACTTC.